This TCR beta chain derives from a study of beta chain features in type 1 diabetes. The CDR3 length is 14 residues. From germline, CDR1 is MNHEY and CDR2 SVGAGI. Deletions cut 6 bases from V and 5 bases from J, with 14 bases between. This clone came up a few times. Its antigen is currently unknown. TCRB transcripts that were expressed got sequenced, as all of the isolated RNA had been reverse transcribed. Profiling relied on immunoSEQ multiplex PCR, and the TCRdb table lists in-frame clones only, not all of them. This sample yields 900,000 or so clones, of which roughly 15% are seen a single time; around 0.02% belongs to the top ten. Findings and caveats of the study: Any HLA effect on TCRB rearrangement was left unresolved by small sub-analyses.

Sequenced: naive CD4+ T cells from blood. V usage is TRBV6-5 and J usage is TRBJ1-5; a weak D match, TRBD1 (5 bases). The TCR was taken from a woman between 18 and 29 years old in good health. The CDR3 coding sequence is TGTGCCAGCAGCCTCCAGGGTAGGGATCAGCCCCAGCATTTT. Amino acid sequence: CASSLQGRDQPQHF.